This T cell receptor (beta chain) was captured in a study of blood T cell repertoires in COVID-19. Study context: The origin of the acute and convalescent COVID-19 samples was the United States, Italy and Spain. PBMCs, B-cell-depleted T cells, or T cells were the source of the cDNA or gDNA that made up the material.

The V gene's germline CDR1 is DFQATT and CDR2 SNEGSKA (reference sequence). The V and J ends lost 3 bases and 6 bases respectively, with 19 bases between them. This CDR3 is built from 15 residues. TCRdb's copy holds only in-frame clones and misses some; the assay was immunoSEQ multiplex PCR. The data show more than 65,000 clones, around 82% seen once. This TCR derives from a human donor in a cohort sampled during active COVID-19. The sequencing input was peripheral blood. This chain connects TRBV20-1 to TRBJ2-3; possibly TRBD2 for D (7 bases). The CDR3 sequence is CSASLRRGRLDTQYF. CDR3 DNA sequence: TGCAGTGCTAGTTTGCGGCGGGGGCGCCTCGATACGCAGTATTTT.